The 2 T cell receptor beta chains given below trace back to one sample, sequenced in a study of CD8+CD57+ T cells in acquired aplastic anemia. TCR beta VDJ and CDR3 profiles were obtained from a genomic DNA template. TCRdb fed the reads into MiXCR, producing one record per CDR3 protein. The sample yields 150,000 to 200,000 distinct CDR3 sequences, 64% seen once. The sequencing sample was made of sorted CD4+, CD8+, or CD8+CD57+ T cells (not recorded which) from PBMCs. The source of these receptors is a human donor with severe aplastic anemia or a healthy control (not recorded which).

The chain combines TRBV7-7 with TRBJ2-1, with TRBD2 as a possible D gene (5 bases). Germline V lookup: CDR1 SSHAT, CDR2 FNYEAQ (reference sequence). This CDR3 is 14 amino acids long. V was shortened by 0 bases and J by 3 bases, with 6 bases between the two germline ends. The chain's CDR3 is CASSLAGVYNEQFF. The CDR3 bases are TGTGCCAGCAGCTTAGCGGGAGTCTACAATGAGCAGTTCTTC.

This chain links TRBV9 with TRBJ1-3, with D possibly TRBD1 on 6 matching bases. Trimming stripped 7 bases from V and 1 base from J, with 12 bases between. CDR1 and CDR2 from the germline V gene are SGDLS and YYNGEE. The CDR3 loop spans 14 amino acids. CDR3 loop: CASGEGTSGNTIYF. CDR3 in DNA: TGTGCCAGCGGCGAGGGGACATCTGGAAACACCATATATTTT.